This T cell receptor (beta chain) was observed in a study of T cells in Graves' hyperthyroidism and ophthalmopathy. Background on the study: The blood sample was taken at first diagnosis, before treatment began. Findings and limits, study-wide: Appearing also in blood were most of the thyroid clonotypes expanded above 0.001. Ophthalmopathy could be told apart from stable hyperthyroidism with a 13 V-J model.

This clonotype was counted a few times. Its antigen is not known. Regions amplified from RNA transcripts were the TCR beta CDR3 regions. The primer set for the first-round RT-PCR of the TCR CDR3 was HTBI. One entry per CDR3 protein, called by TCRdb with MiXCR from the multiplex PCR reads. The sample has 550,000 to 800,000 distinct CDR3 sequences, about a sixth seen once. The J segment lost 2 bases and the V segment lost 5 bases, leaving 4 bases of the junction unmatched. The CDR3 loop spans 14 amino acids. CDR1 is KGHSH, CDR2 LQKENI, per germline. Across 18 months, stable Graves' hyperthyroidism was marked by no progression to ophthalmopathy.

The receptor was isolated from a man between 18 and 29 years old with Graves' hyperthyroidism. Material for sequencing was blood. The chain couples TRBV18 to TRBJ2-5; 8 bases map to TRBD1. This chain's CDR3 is CASSKDRGQETQYF. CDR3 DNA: TGTGCCAGCTCAAAAGACAGGGGTCAAGAGACCCAGTACTTC.